Listed here are 21 T cell receptor beta chains from one sample, sequenced in a study of shared clonotypes between healthy human individuals. The assay was immunoSEQ multiplex PCR, and TCRdb's table has in-frame clones only and misses some. This table holds 650,000 to 800,000 clones, 72% found once. Sequencing used memory CD4+ T cells sorted from blood. Regarding subset: CD45RA-negative fraction. These receptors were obtained from a woman aged 30 to 39 in good health.

The gene calls are TRBV7-9 and TRBJ2-7, with TRBD2 matching 12 bases. Trimming at V came to 1 base and at J to 5 bases, leaving 3 bases not matched to a gene. Germline V gene lookup returns CDR1 SEHNR and CDR2 FQNEAQ (reference sequence). The CDR3 length is 15 residues. CDR3: CASSLVTSGRNEQYF. The DNA for the CDR3 is TGTGCCAGCAGCTTAGTGACTAGCGGGAGAAACGAGCAGTACTTC.

The rearrangement joins TRBV7-2 to TRBJ2-4; D unresolved. The CDR3 totals 17 residues. Deletions cut 1 base from V and 1 base from J, with 14 bases between. Germline V gene sequence: CDR1 SGHTA, CDR2 FQGNSA. The chain's CDR3 is CASSLVLAPEAKNIQYF. CDR3 sequence (DNA): TGTGCCAGCAGCTTAGTGCTGGCCCCGGAGGCCAAAAACATTCAGTACTTC.

The J gene is TRBJ2-7, the V gene TRBV27; 9 bases align to TRBD2. The length of the CDR3 is 16 residues. V was pared by 8 bases and J by 3 bases, with 14 bases of the junction left unmatched. From germline, CDR1 is MNHEY and CDR2 SMNVEV (reference sequence). CDR3 nucleotide sequence: TGTGCCAGCTGTTACCTCTCGACTAGCGGATGCTACGAGCAGTACTTC. Translation: CASCYLSTSGCYEQYF.

V usage is TRBV6-5 and J usage is TRBJ2-2, with a possible D match to TRBD1 (5 bases). The V end was cut by 4 bases, the J end by 4 bases, with 7 bases between. This CDR3 has 13 amino acids. Germline CDR1 MNHEY, CDR2 SVGAGI. CDR3: CASSSRGTGELFF. The CDR3 region has the DNA TGTGCCAGCAGTTCAAGGGGCACCGGGGAGCTGTTTTTT.

This clone appeared a single time. This chain links TRBV7-8 with TRBJ1-1; D is unclear. The CDR3 is 17 amino acids. Trimming stripped 2 bases from V and 2 bases from J, with 18 bases between. CDR1 and CDR2 (germline): SGHVS, FQNEAQ. The CDR3 loop reads CASSLLGPKRTNTEAFF. CDR3 bases: TGTGCCAGCAGCTTATTAGGGCCAAAGCGAACCAACACTGAAGCTTTCTTT.

J is TRBJ2-3 and V is TRBV10-3; TRBD2 matches 11 bases. Germline trimming cut 10 bases from V and 5 bases from J; bases unmatched to any gene: 8. From germline, CDR1 is ENHRY and CDR2 SYGVKD. The CDR3 is 14 amino acids. The CDR3 DNA reads TGTGCCACAGCACTAGCGGGAGTGGAAGATACGCAGTATTTT. Encoded protein: CATALAGVEDTQYF.

The V and J genes are TRBV7-9 and TRBJ2-1, with TRBD2 matching over 7 bases. The germline CDR1 and CDR2 sequences are SEHNR and FQNEAQ (reference sequence). CDR3 size: 12 residues. With V trimmed by 5 bases and J by 13 bases, 8 bases remained unmatched. The CDR3 DNA reads as TGTGCCAGCAGCCCGGGGGGACTTGATCAGTTCTTC. This translates into CASSPGGLDQFF.

V gene TRBV5-1 combines with J gene TRBJ2-2; no reliable D call. The CDR3 length is 14 residues. From germline, CDR1 is SGHRS and CDR2 YFSETQ. The germline V and J ends were trimmed by 5 bases and 2 bases, with 10 bases remaining between them. The CDR3 spells CASSSRPNTGELFF. CDR3 DNA: TGCGCCAGCAGTTCTAGGCCCAACACCGGGGAGCTGTTTTTT.

This clone has a count of ten or more. V and J are TRBV15 and TRBJ2-7, with TRBD2 identical over 13 bases. The V segment lost 1 base and the J segment 6 bases; nucleotides outside the gene matches: 0. This CDR3 has 14 residues. The germline gives CDR1 LNHNV, CDR2 YYDKDF (reference sequence). The CDR3 here is CATSRGTSGSEQYF. CDR3 sequence (DNA): TGTGCCACCAGCAGAGGGACTAGCGGGAGCGAGCAGTACTTC.

V usage is TRBV10-2 and J usage is TRBJ1-5; tentatively, D is TRBD1 (5 bases). In germline, CDR1 is WSHSY, CDR2 SAAADI. With 6 bases removed from V and 4 bases from J, the gap between germline ends came to 10 bases. The CDR3 runs to 13 residues. The CDR3 region is CASREGANQPQHF. DNA for the CDR3: TGCGCCAGCAGAGAAGGGGCTAATCAGCCCCAGCATTTT.

Written as DNA, the CDR3 is TGTGCCAGCAGCCGACAACTGGGGGGCGTCAACGAGCAGTACTTC. It specifies CASSRQLGGVNEQYF. This chain connects TRBV13 to TRBJ2-7; D may be TRBD1 or TRBD2 (6 bases each). Germline V gene sequence: CDR1 PRHDT, CDR2 FYEKMQ (reference sequence). The CDR3 covers 15 residues. V was clipped by 5 bases and J by 5 bases, with 19 bases between them.

The chain employs TRBV2 and TRBJ1-5; D is undetermined. V was pared by 3 bases and J by 0 bases, with 6 bases between. Germline V gene data show CDR1 as SNHLY and CDR2 as FYNNEI. This CDR3 spans 14 amino acids. CDR3 sequence reads: CASSDNPSNQPQHF. CDR3 bases: TGTGCCAGCAGTGATAATCCTAGCAATCAGCCCCAGCATTTT.

The gene calls are TRBV19 and TRBJ1-1; D not certain. Germline V gene sequence: CDR1 LNHDA, CDR2 SQIVND (reference sequence). V lost 9 bases, J lost 3 bases, and 14 bases lay in between. The CDR3 is 13 residues long. The CDR3 nucleotides are TGTGCCAGCGCCCGGGGTCGTGACACTGAAGCTTTCTTT. Translating gives CASARGRDTEAFF.

The rearrangement uses TRBV28 and TRBJ2-2; 15 bases agree with TRBD2. This CDR3 has 18 amino acids. Trimming cost V 2 bases and J 0 bases; bases outside gene matches: 1. The germline gives CDR1 MDHEN, CDR2 SYDVKM. The CDR3 DNA reads as TGTGCCAGCAGTTTAGGACTAGCGGGAGGGACGAACACCGGGGAGCTGTTTTTT. This codes for CASSLGLAGGTNTGELFF. Using reference TRBV28 and TRBJ2-2 for the parts outside the CDR3, the full variable domain is DVKVTQSSRYLVKRTGEKVFLECVQDMDHENMFWYRQDPGLGLRLIYFSYDVKMKEKGDIPEGYSVSREKKERFSLILESASTNQTSMYLCASSLGLAGGTNTGELFFGEGSRLTVL.

V is TRBV6-1 and J is TRBJ2-3; D is ambiguous. V was trimmed by 10 bases and J by 6 bases, leaving 11 bases between them. The CDR3 is 11 amino acids. Germline CDR1 is MNHNS and CDR2 is SASEGT. The CDR3: CATLLGDTQYF. The CDR3 DNA follows: TGTGCCACCCTCTTGGGGGATACGCAGTATTTT.

The chain carries TRBV6-6 and TRBJ1-4; the D is unclear. The V and J ends lost 5 bases and 5 bases respectively, with 15 bases between them. The CDR3 has 15 residues. CDR1 is MNHNY, CDR2 SVGAGI, per germline (reference sequence). The CDR3 here is CASSQLQESNEKLFF. CDR3 nucleotide sequence: TGTGCCAGCAGTCAGCTCCAGGAGTCGAATGAAAAACTGTTTTTT.

CDR3 in DNA: TGTGCCAGCAGCTCCTCTGATGAGCAGTTCTTC. Translation gives CASSSSDEQFF. The J gene is TRBJ2-1, the V gene TRBV7-9; no definite D call. This CDR3 contains 11 residues. CDR1 is SEHNR and CDR2 is FQNEAQ in the germline V gene (reference sequence). V lost 4 bases, J lost 8 bases, and 6 bases lay in between.

The rearrangement joins TRBV6-1 to TRBJ2-2; either TRBD1 or TRBD2 may supply D (5 bases each). V lost 6 bases to trimming and J lost 4 bases, with 12 bases between them. The CDR3 is 14 residues long. Germline V gives CDR1 MNHNS, CDR2 SASEGT. The CDR3 loop reads CASSRDGITGELFF. The CDR3 DNA follows: TGTGCCAGCAGCCGGGACGGGATCACCGGGGAGCTGTTTTTT.

To note about this clone: Other DNA variants within this sample encode the same CDR3. V gene TRBV9 combines with J gene TRBJ2-3; D may be TRBD1 or TRBD2 (5 bases each). Germline V gene data show CDR1 as SGDLS and CDR2 as YYNGEE. There are 15 residues in the CDR3. V lost 0 bases and J lost 0, with 8 bases in between. The CDR3, as DNA: TGTGCCAGCAGCGTAGCGGGGACGAGCACAGATACGCAGTATTTT. It is translated as CASSVAGTSTDTQYF.

CDR3 sequence: CASSLEGFGNTIYF. The CDR3 DNA is TGCGCCAGCAGCTTGGAAGGGTTTGGAAACACCATATATTTT. The V and J genes are TRBV5-1 and TRBJ1-3, with D hard to call. Trimming stripped 0 bases from V and 3 bases from J, with 7 bases between. The CDR3 is 14 residues long. CDR1 is SGHRS, CDR2 YFSETQ, per germline.

This chain links TRBV6-1 with TRBJ2-7, with D perhaps given as TRBD1 or TRBD2 (6 bases each). The germline V gene encodes CDR1 MNHNS and CDR2 SASEGT. The CDR3 spans 14 residues. V was shortened by 4 bases and J by 0 bases, with 10 bases between the two germline ends. The CDR3 coding sequence is TGTGCCAGCAGTGGGAGGGGGAGCTCCTACGAGCAGTACTTC. Its translation is CASSGRGSSYEQYF.